Listed here are 5 T cell receptor beta chains from one sample, sequenced in a study of blood T cell repertoires in COVID-19. Clones were read by immunoSEQ multiplex PCR, and TCRdb kept only the in-frame ones, dropping some. The sample shows about 140,000 clones, roughly 86% of them seen only once. Sequencing used peripheral blood. Receptors originate from a woman between 55 and 75 years old with acute or convalescent COVID-19.

This chain connects TRBV5-4 to TRBJ1-5, with D hard to call. The CDR3 consists of 14 residues. In germline, CDR1 is SGHNT, CDR2 YYREEE (reference sequence). Trimming cost V 3 bases and J 6 bases, with 13 bases left between them. CDR3 in amino acids: CASSSGALGQPQHF. The CDR3 DNA reads TGTGCCAGCAGCTCCGGAGCCTTAGGTCAGCCCCAGCATTTT.

CDR3 sequence reads: CASSDWRAETQYF. The CDR3 DNA sequence: TGTGCCAGCAGTGACTGGCGGGCGGAGACCCAGTACTTC. This chain links TRBV2 with TRBJ2-5; a possible D gene is TRBD2 (5 bases). This CDR3 contains 13 residues. Germline V gives CDR1 SNHLY, CDR2 FYNNEI. V lost 3 bases and J lost 5, with 10 bases in between.

The chain has TRBV3-1 (or the pseudogene TRBV3-2) and TRBJ2-1, with 14 bases fitting TRBD2. Germline values: CDR1 LGHDT, CDR2 YNNKEL (reference sequence). V shed 5 bases, J shed 3 bases, and the junction held 6 bases outside the gene matches. The CDR3 has 17 residues. The CDR3 nucleotides are TGTGCCAGCAGCTTATCCGGACTAGCGGGGGGCTACAATGAGCAGTTCTTC. Encoded protein: CASSLSGLAGGYNEQFF.

The chain uses TRBV11-2 and TRBJ2-4; 7 nucleotides agree with TRBD2. J gave up 1 base and V 5 bases, and 5 bases lay outside the gene matches. The CDR3 extends over 15 amino acids. Germline CDR1 is SGHAT and CDR2 is FQNNGV. The CDR3 is CASSLSGGAKNIQYF. The CDR3 DNA follows: TGTGCCAGCAGCCTCTCCGGGGGGGCCAAAAACATTCAGTACTTC.

The V gene is TRBV28, the J gene TRBJ1-3; D not certain. CDR3 length: 14 residues. CDR1 is MDHEN and CDR2 is SYDVKM in the germline V gene. V lost 5 bases to trimming and J lost 0 bases, with 8 bases between them. The CDR3 DNA is TGTGCCAGCAGTACCCGAGGCTCTGGAAACACCATATATTTT. Translation: CASSTRGSGNTIYF.